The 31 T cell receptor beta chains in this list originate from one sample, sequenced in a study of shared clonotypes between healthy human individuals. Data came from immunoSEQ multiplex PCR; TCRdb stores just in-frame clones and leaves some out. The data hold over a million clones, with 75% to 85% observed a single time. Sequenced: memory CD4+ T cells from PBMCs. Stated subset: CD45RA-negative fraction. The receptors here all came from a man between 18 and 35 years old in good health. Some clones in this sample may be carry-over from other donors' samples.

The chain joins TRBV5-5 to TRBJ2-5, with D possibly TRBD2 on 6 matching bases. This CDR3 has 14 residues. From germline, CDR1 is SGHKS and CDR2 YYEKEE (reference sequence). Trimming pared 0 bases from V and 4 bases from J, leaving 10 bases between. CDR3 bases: TGTGCCAGCAGCTTGGGCGGGGTCGGAGAGACCCAGTACTTC. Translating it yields CASSLGGVGETQYF.

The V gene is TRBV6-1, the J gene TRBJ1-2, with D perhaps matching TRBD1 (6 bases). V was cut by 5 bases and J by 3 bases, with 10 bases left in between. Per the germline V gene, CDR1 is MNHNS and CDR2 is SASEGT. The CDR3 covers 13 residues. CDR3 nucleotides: TGTGCCAGCAGTTTCGCAGGGGACTATGGCTACACCTTC. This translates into CASSFAGDYGYTF.

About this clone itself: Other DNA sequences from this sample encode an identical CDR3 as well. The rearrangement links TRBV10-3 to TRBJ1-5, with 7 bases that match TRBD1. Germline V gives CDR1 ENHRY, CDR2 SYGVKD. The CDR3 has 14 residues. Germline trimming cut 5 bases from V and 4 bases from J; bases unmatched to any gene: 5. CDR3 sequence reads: CAISRQGGNQPQHF. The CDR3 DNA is TGTGCCATCAGTCGACAGGGAGGTAATCAGCCCCAGCATTTT.

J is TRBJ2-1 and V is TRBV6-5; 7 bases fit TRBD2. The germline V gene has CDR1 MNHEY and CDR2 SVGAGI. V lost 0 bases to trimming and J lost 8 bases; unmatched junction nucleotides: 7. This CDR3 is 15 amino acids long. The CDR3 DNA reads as TGTGCCAGCAGTTACTCTGGGGGGGGATACGATGAGCAGTTCTTC. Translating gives CASSYSGGGYDEQFF.

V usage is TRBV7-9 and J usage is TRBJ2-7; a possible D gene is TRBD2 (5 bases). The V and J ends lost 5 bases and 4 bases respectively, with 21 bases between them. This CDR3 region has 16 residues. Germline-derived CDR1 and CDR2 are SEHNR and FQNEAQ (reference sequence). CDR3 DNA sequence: TGTGCCAGCAGCCTCTCTGCGGGTGGGCCAGCTTACGAGCAGTACTTC. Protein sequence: CASSLSAGGPAYEQYF.

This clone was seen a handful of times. The CDR3 reads CASSHVNQGLRGEAFF. The CDR3 DNA reads as TGTGCCAGCAGCCACGTTAACCAAGGACTCCGGGGTGAAGCTTTCTTT. The chain employs TRBV4-2 and TRBJ1-1, with D hard to call. The germline V and J ends were trimmed by 3 bases and 7 bases, with 21 bases remaining between them. CDR1 and CDR2 (germline): LGHNA, YNFKEQ. This CDR3 spans 16 amino acids.

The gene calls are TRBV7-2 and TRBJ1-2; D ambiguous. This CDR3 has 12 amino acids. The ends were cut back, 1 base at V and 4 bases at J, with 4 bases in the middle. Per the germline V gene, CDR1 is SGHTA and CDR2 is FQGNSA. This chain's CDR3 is CASSLVAYGYTF. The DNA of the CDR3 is TGTGCCAGCAGCTTAGTTGCCTATGGCTACACCTTC.

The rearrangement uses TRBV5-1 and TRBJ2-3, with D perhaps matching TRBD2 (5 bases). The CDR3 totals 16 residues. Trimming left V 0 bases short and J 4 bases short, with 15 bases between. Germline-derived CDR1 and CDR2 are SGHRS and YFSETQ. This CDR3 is CASSLAGEVAPDTQYF. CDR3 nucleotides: TGCGCCAGCAGCTTGGCCGGGGAAGTAGCCCCAGATACGCAGTATTTT.

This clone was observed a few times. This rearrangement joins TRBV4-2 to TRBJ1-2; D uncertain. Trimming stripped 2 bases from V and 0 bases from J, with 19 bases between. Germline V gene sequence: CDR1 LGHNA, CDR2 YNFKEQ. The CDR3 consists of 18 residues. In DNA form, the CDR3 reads TGTGCCAGCAGCCAACACGCCAACCCCCAGTTCGCTAACTATGGCTACACCTTC. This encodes CASSQHANPQFANYGYTF.

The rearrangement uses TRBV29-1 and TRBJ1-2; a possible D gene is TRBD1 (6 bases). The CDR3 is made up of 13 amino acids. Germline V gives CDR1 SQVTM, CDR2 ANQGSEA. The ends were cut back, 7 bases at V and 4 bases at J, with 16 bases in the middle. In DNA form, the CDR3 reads TGCAGCGCCAAGGAGGGGGTCCTCTATGGCTACACCTTC. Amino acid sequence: CSAKEGVLYGYTF.

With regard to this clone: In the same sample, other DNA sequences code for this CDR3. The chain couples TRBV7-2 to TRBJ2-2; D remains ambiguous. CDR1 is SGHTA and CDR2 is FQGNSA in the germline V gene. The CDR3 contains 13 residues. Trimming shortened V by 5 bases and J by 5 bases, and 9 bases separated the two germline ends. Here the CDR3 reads CASSPRGTGELFF. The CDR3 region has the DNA TGTGCCAGCAGCCCCCGCGGTACCGGGGAGCTGTTTTTT.

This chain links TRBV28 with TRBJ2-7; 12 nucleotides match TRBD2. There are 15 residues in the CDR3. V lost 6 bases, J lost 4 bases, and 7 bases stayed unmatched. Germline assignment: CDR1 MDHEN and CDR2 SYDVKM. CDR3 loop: CASRASGRARYEQYF. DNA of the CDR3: TGTGCCAGCAGAGCTAGCGGGAGGGCCAGGTACGAGCAGTACTTC.

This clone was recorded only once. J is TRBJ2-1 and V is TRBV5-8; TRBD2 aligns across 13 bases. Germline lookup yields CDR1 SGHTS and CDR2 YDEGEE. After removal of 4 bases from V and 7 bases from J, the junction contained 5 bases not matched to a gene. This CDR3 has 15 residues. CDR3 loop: CASSVGTSGKNEQFF. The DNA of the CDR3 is TGTGCCAGCAGCGTCGGGACTAGCGGGAAGAATGAGCAGTTCTTC.

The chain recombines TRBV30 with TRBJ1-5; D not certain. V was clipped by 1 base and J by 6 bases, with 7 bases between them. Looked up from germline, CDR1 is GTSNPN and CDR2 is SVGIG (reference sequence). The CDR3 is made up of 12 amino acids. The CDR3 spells CAWSAGLQPQHF. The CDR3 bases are TGTGCCTGGAGTGCTGGACTTCAGCCCCAGCATTTT.

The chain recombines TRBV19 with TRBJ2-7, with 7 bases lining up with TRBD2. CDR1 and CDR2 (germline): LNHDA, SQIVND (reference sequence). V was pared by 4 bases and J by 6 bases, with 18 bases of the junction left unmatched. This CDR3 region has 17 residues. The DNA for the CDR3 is TGTGCCAGTAGTAAACCATACTCATCGGGAGGTGTCGGCGAGCAGTACTTC. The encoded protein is CASSKPYSSGGVGEQYF.

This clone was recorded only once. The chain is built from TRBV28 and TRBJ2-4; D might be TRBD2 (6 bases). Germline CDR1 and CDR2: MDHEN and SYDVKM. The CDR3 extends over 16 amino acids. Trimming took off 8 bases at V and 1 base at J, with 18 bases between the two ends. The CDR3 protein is CASGTSLTGAKNIQYF. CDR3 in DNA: TGTGCCAGCGGAACTAGCTTGACGGGGGCCAAAAACATTCAGTACTTC.

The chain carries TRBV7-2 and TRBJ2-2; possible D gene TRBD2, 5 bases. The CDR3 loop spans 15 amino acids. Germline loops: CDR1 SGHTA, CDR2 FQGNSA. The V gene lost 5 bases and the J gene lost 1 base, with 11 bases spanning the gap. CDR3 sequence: CASSPLGGNTGELFF. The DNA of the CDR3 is TGTGCCAGCAGCCCATTAGGAGGGAACACCGGGGAGCTGTTTTTT.

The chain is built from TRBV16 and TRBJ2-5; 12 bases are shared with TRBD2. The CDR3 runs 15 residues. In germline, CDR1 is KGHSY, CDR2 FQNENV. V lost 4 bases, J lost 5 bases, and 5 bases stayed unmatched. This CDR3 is CASSPSGRAPETQYF. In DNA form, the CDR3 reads TGTGCCAGCAGCCCTAGCGGGAGGGCCCCGGAGACCCAGTACTTC.

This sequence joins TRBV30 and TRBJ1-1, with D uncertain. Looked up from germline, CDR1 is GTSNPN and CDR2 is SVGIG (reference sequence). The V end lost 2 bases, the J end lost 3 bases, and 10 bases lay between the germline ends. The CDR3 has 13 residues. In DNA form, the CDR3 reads TGTGCCTGGAGTAGTTGGGGTGACACTGAAGCTTTCTTT. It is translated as CAWSSWGDTEAFF.

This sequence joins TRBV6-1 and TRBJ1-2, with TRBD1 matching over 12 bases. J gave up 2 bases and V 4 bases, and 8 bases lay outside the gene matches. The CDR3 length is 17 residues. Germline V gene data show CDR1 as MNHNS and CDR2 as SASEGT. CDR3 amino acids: CASSAGTGGLVNYGYTF. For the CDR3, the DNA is TGTGCCAGCAGTGCCGGGACAGGGGGCTTAGTAAACTATGGCTACACCTTC.

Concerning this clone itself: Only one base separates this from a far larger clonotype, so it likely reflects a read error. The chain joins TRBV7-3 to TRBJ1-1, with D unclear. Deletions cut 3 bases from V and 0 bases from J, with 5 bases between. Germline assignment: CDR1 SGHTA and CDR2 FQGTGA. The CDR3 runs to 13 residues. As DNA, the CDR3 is TGTGCCAGCAGCTTTAAGATGAACACTGAAGCTTTCTTT. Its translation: CASSFKMNTEAFF.

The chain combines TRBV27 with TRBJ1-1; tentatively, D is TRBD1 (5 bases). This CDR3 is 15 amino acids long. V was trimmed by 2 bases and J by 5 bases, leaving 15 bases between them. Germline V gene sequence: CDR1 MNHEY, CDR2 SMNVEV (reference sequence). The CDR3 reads CASSLRPPGGTEAFF. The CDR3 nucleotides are TGTGCCAGCAGTTTAAGGCCGCCTGGGGGGACTGAAGCTTTCTTT.

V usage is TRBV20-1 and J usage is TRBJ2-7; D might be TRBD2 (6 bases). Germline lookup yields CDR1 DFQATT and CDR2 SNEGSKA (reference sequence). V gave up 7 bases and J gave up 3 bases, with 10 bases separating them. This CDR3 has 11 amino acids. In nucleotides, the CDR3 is TGCAGTGTTTTAGCGGTCTACGAGCAGTACTTC. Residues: CSVLAVYEQYF.

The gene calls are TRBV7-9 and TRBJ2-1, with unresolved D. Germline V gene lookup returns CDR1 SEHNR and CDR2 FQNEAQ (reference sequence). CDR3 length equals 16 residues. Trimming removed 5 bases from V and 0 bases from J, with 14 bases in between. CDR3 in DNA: TGTGCCAGCAGCCAAAGTCGCGGCAGCTCCTACAATGAGCAGTTCTTC. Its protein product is CASSQSRGSSYNEQFF.

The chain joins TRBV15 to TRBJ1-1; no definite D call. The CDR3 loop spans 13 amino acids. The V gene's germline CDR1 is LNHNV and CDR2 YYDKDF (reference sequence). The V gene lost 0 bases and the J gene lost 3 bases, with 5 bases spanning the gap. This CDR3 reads CATSRERHTEAFF. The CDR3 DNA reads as TGTGCCACCAGCAGAGAGCGACACACTGAAGCTTTCTTT. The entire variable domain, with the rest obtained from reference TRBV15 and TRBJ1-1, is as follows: DAMVIQNPRYQVTQFGKPVTLSCSQTLNHNVMYWYQQKSSQAPKLLFHYYDKDFNNEADTPDNFQSRRPNTSFCFLDIRSPGLGDTAMYLCATSRERHTEAFFGQGTRLTVV.

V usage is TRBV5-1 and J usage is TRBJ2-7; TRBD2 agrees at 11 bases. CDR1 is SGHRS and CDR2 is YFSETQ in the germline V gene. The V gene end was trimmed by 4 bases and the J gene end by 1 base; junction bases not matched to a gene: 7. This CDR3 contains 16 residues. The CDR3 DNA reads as TGCGCCAGCAGCCCGCAACTAGCGGGAGTTTCCTACGAGCAGTACTTC. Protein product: CASSPQLAGVSYEQYF.

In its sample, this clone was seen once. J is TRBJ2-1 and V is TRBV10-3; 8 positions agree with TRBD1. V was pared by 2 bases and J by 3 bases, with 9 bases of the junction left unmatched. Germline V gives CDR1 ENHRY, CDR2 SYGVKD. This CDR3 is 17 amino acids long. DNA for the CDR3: TGTGCCATCAGTGAGACGCTCATGGACAGGGACTACAATGAGCAGTTCTTC. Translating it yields CAISETLMDRDYNEQFF.

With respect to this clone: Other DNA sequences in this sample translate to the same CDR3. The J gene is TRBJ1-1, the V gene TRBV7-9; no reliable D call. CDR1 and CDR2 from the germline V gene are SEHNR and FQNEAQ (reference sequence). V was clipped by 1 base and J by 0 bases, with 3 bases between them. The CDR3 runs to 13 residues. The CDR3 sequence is CASSLDMNTEAFF. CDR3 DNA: TGTGCCAGCAGCTTAGACATGAACACTGAAGCTTTCTTT.

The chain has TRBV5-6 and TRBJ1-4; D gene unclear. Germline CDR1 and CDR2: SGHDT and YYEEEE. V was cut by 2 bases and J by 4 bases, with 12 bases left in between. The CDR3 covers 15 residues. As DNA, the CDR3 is TGTGCCAGCAGCTTCTTTAAACAGAATAATGAAAAACTGTTTTTT. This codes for CASSFFKQNNEKLFF.

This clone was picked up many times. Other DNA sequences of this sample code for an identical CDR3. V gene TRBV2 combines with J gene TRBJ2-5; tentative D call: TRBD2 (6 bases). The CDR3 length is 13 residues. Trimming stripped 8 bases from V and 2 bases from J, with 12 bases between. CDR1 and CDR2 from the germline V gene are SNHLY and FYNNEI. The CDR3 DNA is TGTGCCAGCGGAGGGACTGGTCAAGAGACCCAGTACTTC. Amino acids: CASGGTGQETQYF.

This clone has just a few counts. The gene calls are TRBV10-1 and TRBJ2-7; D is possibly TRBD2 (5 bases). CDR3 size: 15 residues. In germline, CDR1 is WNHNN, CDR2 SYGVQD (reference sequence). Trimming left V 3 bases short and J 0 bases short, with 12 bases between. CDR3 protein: CASSEFRGSSYEQYF. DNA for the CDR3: TGCGCCAGCAGTGAATTTCGGGGAAGCTCCTACGAGCAGTACTTC.